Included here is one T cell receptor (beta chain) sequence, with context. No antigen is known for it. A read error may produce the germline difference seen at one junction end. TCRdb shows the sequencer as Illumina NovaSeq 6000. TCR cDNA was synthesized by 5'RACE template switching, which introduced a universal primer site and unique molecular identifiers. Priming for cDNA synthesis came from both the TCR alpha and TCR beta constant segments. Libraries were amplified in two PCR steps, with sample barcodes and sequencing adapters added in the second step. Sequencing of libraries was performed on Illumina HiSeq 2500 (2x100 bp) or NovaSeq (2x150 bp). Per the original workflow: Reads were demultiplexed and collapsed into UMI consensus sequences with MIGEC, and V(D)J alignment was performed with MiXCR. Using edgeR on replicate PBMC samples, clonotypes were called vaccine-responding if FDR was below 0.01 and the log2 fold change was above 5 up to day 15. CD4 or CD8 identity was assigned to each bulk clonotype according to whether the clonotype was present at higher abundance in the sequenced CD4 repertoire or the sequenced CD8 repertoire. TCRdb redid the processing of the public reads, applying fastp at Q25 and MiXCR, and retained in-frame beta chains. Each CDR3 protein gets just one entry, which takes the most common genes and DNA from the rows behind it. V and J calls and clone size were set by TCRdb, not the authors. Here the sample has 150,000 to 200,000 distinct CDR3 sequences; about a tenth occur a single time. The ten largest clones represent under 40% of the sample.

According to the study, the label for this sample's treatment or condition signals: live attenuated yellow fever vaccine strain. A standard Ficoll-Paque protocol was used to isolate PBMCs from peripheral blood. Dynabeads CD4 and CD8 positive selection kits were used to isolate the CD4 and CD8 T-cell fractions. TriZol was used to extract RNA from bulk PBMCs, CD4 and CD8 fractions, and dextramer-positive and dextramer-negative fractions. This record comes from a study of T cells after yellow fever vaccination (dated by TCRdb to the late 2010s). About the study as a whole: The SMART-Seq v4 Ultra Low Input RNA kit was used to prepare libraries from fractions with low cell numbers. The cohort comprised two healthy male donors, one aged 18 to 30 and one aged 30 to 39 years. Blood samples were taken at several timepoints before and after primary and secondary immunization, and bulk PBMC replicates and cell subsets were isolated. To track T-cell clones before and after primary and booster YFV17D yellow fever vaccination, bulk TCR alpha and beta repertoires were sequenced longitudinally. Study-level results and caveats: After the booster, most clones that had expanded after primary vaccination were detected again (around 95% of CD4 and more than 85% of CD8), suggesting broad maintenance of memory. The secondary T-cell response was weaker than the primary response but faster, peaking on day 5 instead of day 15. A small fraction of clonotypes appeared in both the CD4 and CD8 compartments, likely as a result of convergent recombination. Computational filtering was required because FACS-sorted repertoires could contain abundant contaminating clonotypes from the bulk population. Because only two donors were included in the study, the extent to which the findings can be generalized is limited.

The CDR1 and CDR2 encoded by the germline V gene are ENHRY and SYGVKD. The CDR3 holds 11 amino acids from the cysteine to the phenylalanine. The retained sequence is limited to the CDR3, 33 bases, with the frame set at the first base. The chain is encoded by TRBV10-3 joined to TRBJ2-1; no D gene can be assigned with confidence. This material consisted of CD8+ T cells sorted from PBMCs, taken 45 days after the yellow fever booster vaccination. The sequence was collected from a man between 18 and 35 years old who received the YFV17D yellow fever vaccine. The CDR3 has the sequence CAITEKYRAIF. The nucleotide sequence is given as TGTGCCATCACCGAAAAGTATAGGGCCATCTTC.